This section outlines one T cell receptor beta chain sequence together with its context. The entry originates in a study of blood T cell repertoires in COVID-19. Trimming stripped 11 bases from V and 4 bases from J, with 17 bases between. The CDR3 length is 13 residues. Germline lookup yields CDR1 MDHEN and CDR2 SYDVKM. The data were produced by immunoSEQ multiplex PCR, yet TCRdb's version contains in-frame clones alone and is incomplete. In the table there are just under 250,000 clones, around 89% of which are singletons. Sequenced input: PBMCs or T cells enriched from blood (not recorded which). The clonotype was recovered from a woman between 25 and 40 years old who had recovered from COVID-19. The chain has TRBV28 and TRBJ1-2; D uncertain. In nucleotides, the CDR3 is TGTGCCGTGTTATTCGGGGATAGCTATGGCTACACCTTC. Its translation is CAVLFGDSYGYTF.